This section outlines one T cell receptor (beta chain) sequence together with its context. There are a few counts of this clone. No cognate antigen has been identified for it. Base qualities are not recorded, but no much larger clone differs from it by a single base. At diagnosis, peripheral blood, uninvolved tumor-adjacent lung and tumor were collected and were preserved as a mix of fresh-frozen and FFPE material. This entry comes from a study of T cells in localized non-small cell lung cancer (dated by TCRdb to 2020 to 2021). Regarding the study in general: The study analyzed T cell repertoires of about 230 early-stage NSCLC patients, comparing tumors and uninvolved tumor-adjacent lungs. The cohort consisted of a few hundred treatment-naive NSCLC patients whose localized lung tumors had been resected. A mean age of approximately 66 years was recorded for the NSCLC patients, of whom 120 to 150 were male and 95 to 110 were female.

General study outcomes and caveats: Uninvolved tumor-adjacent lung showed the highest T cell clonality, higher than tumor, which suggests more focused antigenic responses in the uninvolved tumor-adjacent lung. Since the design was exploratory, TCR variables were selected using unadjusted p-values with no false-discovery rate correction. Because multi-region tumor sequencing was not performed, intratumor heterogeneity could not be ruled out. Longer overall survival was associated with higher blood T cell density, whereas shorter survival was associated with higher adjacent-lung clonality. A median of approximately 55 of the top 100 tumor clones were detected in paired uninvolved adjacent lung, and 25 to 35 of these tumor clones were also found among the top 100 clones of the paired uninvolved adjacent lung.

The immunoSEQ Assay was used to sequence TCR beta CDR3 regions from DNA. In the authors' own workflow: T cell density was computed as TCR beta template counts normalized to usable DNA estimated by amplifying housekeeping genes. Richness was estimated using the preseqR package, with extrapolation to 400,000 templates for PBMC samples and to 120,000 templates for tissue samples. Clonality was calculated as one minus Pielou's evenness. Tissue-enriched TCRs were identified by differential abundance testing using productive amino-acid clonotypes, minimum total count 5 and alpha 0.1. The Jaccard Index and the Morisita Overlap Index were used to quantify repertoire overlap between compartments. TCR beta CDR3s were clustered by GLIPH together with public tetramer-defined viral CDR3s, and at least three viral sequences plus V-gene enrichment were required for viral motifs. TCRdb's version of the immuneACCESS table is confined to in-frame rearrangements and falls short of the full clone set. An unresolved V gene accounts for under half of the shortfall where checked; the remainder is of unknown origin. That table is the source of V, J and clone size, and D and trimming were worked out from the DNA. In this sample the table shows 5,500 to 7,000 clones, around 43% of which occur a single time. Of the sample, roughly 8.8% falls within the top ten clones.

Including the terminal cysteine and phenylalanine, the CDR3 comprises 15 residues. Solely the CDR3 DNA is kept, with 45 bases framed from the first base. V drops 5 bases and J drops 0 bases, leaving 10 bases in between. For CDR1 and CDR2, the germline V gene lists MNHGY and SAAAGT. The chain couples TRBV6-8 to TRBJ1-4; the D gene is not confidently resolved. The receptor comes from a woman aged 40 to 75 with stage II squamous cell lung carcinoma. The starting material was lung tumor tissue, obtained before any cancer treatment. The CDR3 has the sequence CASSEARPTNEKLFF. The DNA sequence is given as TGTGCCAGCAGTGAGGCCCGACCAACTAATGAAAAACTGTTTTTT.